This T cell receptor (beta chain) was documented in a study of blood T cell repertoires in COVID-19. Across the study: Donors in the United States, Italy and Spain gave samples during acute or convalescent COVID-19. Sources were T cells, B-cell-depleted T cells, or PBMCs; the material itself was cDNA or gDNA.

V lost 4 bases to trimming and J lost 4 bases, with 11 bases between them. This CDR3 spans 14 amino acids. Germline V gene sequence: CDR1 KGHSH, CDR2 LQKENI. Source study methods: Estimation of nucleated cell counts relied on the amplification of reference gene primers. The method was immunoSEQ multiplex PCR; TCRdb's version includes in-frame clones alone and lacks a portion of them. The DNA was the basis for D and trimming; V, J and clone size are from that table. The repertoire holds about 190,000 clones, with 82% as singletons. The V and J genes are TRBV18 and TRBJ2-1, with unresolved D. The sequenced sample was peripheral blood. The clonotype originates from a woman of 80 years or more with active or convalescent COVID-19. The CDR3 sequence is CASSLDQVYNEQFF. CDR3 nucleotides: TGTGCCAGCTCACTGGATCAGGTATACAATGAGCAGTTCTTC.